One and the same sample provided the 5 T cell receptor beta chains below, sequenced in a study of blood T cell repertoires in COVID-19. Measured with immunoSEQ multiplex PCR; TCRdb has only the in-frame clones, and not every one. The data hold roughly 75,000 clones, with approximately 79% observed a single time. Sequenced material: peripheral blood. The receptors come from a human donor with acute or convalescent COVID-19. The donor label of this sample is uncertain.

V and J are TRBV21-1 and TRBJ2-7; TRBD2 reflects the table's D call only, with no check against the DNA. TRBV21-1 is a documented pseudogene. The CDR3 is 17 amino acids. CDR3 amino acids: CASSKWGQAGGQGEQYF. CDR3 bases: TGTGCCAGCAGCAAATGGGGACAAGCGGGAGGGCAGGGCGAGCAGTACTTC.

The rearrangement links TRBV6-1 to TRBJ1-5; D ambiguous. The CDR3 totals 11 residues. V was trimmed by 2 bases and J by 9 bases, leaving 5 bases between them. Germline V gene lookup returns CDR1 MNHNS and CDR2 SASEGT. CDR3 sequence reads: CASSESWPQHF. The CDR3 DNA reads TGTGCCAGCAGTGAATCTTGGCCCCAGCATTTT.

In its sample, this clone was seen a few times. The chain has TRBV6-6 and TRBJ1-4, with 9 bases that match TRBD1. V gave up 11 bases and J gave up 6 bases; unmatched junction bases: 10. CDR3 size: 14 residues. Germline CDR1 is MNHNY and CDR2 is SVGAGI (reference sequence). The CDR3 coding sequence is TGTGCCGCAGGCCCTACAGGGGGCTATGAAAAACTGTTTTTT. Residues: CAAGPTGGYEKLFF.

Written as DNA, the CDR3 is TGTGCCAGCAGCCCCCCTGAGAATCAGCCCCAGCATTTT. This encodes CASSPPENQPQHF. This chain connects TRBV21-1 to TRBJ1-5. TRBV21-1 is a recognized pseudogene. The CDR3 covers 13 residues.

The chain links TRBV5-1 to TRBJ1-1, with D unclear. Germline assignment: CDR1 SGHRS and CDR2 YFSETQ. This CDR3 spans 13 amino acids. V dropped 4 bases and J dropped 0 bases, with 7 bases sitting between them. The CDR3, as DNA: TGCGCCAGCAGCACCCAGGTGAACACTGAAGCTTTCTTT. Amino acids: CASSTQVNTEAFF.